Below, 21 T cell receptor beta chains from the same sample are listed, as sequenced in a study of cytomegalovirus exposure and HLA in healthy donors. The PCR made use of 60 Vbeta and 13 Jbeta primers. Here immunoSEQ multiplex PCR was the method, and the copy in TCRdb shows in-frame clones only, minus some. This sample's table has tens of thousands of clones. The sample comprised PBMCs. The receptors derive from a young man in good health and CMV-seropositive.

V usage is TRBV30 and J usage is TRBJ1-6; TRBD1 agrees at 7 bases. CDR3 length equals 14 residues. Germline values: CDR1 GTSNPN, CDR2 SVGIG (reference sequence). Unmatched junction bases numbered 0, after V lost 1 base and J lost 3 bases. In DNA form, the CDR3 reads TGTGCCTGGAGTGCAGGGGGCTATAATTCACCCCTCCACTTT. It encodes CAWSAGGYNSPLHF. Based on the CDR3 plus reference TRBV30 and TRBJ1-6, the full variable domain is SQTIHQWPATLVQPVGSPLSLECTVEGTSNPNLYWYRQAAGRGLQLLFYSVGIGQISSEVPQNLSASRPQDRQFILSSKKLLLSDSGFYLCAWSAGGYNSPLHFGNGTRLTVT.

The rearrangement links TRBV18 to TRBJ1-5; TRBD1 aligns across 9 bases. The V gene's germline CDR1 is KGHSH and CDR2 LQKENI. The V gene end was trimmed by 3 bases and the J gene end by 7 bases; junction bases not matched to a gene: 7. This CDR3 is 15 amino acids long. Here the CDR3 DNA reads TGTGCCAGCTCACCGGGACAGGGTCAGGGGCAGCCCCAGCATTTT. Its protein is CASSPGQGQGQPQHF.

This sequence joins TRBV10-3 and TRBJ1-3; D uncertain. Deletions cut 5 bases from V and 4 bases from J, with 18 bases between. CDR1 is ENHRY and CDR2 is SYGVKD in the germline V gene. CDR3 length: 16 residues. The CDR3 region is CAISIRTQPLGNTIYF. CDR3 DNA sequence: TGTGCCATCAGTATTAGGACTCAGCCTCTCGGAAACACCATATATTTT.

This chain connects TRBV29-1 to TRBJ1-4; TRBD1 is a possible D gene (6 bases). In germline, CDR1 is SQVTM, CDR2 ANQGSEA. CDR3 length: 17 residues. V dropped 1 base and J dropped 10 bases, with 25 bases sitting between them. Here the CDR3 reads CSVEVNWDNPSPVKLFF. CDR3 nucleotide sequence: TGCAGCGTTGAAGTAAATTGGGACAACCCCTCTCCAGTAAAACTGTTTTTT.

The chain uses TRBV5-1 and TRBJ2-7; 10 bases are a match to TRBD2. Per germline, CDR1 SGHRS and CDR2 YFSETQ. J was trimmed by 1 base and V by 0 bases; bases with no gene match: 4. This CDR3 region has 16 residues. The CDR3 here is CASSLDGLAASYEQYF. CDR3 bases: TGCGCCAGCAGCTTGGACGGACTAGCGGCTTCCTACGAGCAGTACTTC.

CDR3 nucleotide sequence: TGTGCCAGCTCGTCGACAGAGAACACCGGGGAGCTGTTTTTT. Residues: CASSSTENTGELFF. The chain is built from TRBV18 and TRBJ2-2; a possible D gene is TRBD1 (5 bases). In germline, CDR1 is KGHSH, CDR2 LQKENI. V lost 6 bases and J lost 1, with 9 bases in between. CDR3 length: 14 residues.

The V and J genes are TRBV7-6 and TRBJ2-1, with 7 bases identical to TRBD1. The germline V gene encodes CDR1 SGHVS and CDR2 FNYEAQ. The CDR3 runs 15 residues. The V segment lost 5 bases and the J segment 3 bases; nucleotides outside the gene matches: 7. Written as DNA, the CDR3 is TGTGCCAGCAGCCCCGACAGGGCGATCTACAATGAGCAGTTCTTC. Translation: CASSPDRAIYNEQFF.

J is TRBJ1-1 and V is TRBV30; D ambiguous. CDR3 length: 14 residues. Trimming stripped 0 bases from V and 1 base from J, with 9 bases between. Germline V gives CDR1 GTSNPN, CDR2 SVGIG (reference sequence). The CDR3 is CAWSVMAPNTEAFF. The CDR3 DNA reads as TGTGCCTGGAGTGTCATGGCTCCGAACACTGAAGCTTTCTTT.

J is TRBJ2-3 and V is TRBV19; 7 bases map to TRBD2. After removal of 5 bases from V and 0 bases from J, the junction contained 8 bases not matched to a gene. The CDR3 loop spans 16 amino acids. CDR1 LNHDA and CDR2 SQIVND come from the germline V gene (reference sequence). The CDR3 protein is CASSPPLATSTDTQYF. CDR3 DNA sequence: TGTGCCAGTAGTCCCCCACTAGCGACTAGCACAGATACGCAGTATTTT.

The chain couples TRBV13 to TRBJ1-3; tentatively, D is TRBD1 (6 bases). Germline CDR1 is PRHDT and CDR2 is FYEKMQ (reference sequence). The CDR3 contains 13 residues. The germline V and J ends were trimmed by 4 bases and 4 bases, with 8 bases remaining between them. The CDR3 loop is CASSSGTGNTIYF. The CDR3 DNA is TGTGCCAGCAGCTCGGGGACAGGAAACACCATATATTTT.

This chain links TRBV11-2 with TRBJ2-6, with 9 bases matching TRBD2. The CDR3 is made up of 17 amino acids. Germline CDR1 reads SGHAT; CDR2 reads FQNNGV. Trimming at V came to 4 bases and at J to 2 bases, leaving 6 bases not matched to a gene. CDR3 protein: CASSSASGVTGANVLTF. The CDR3 DNA follows: TGTGCCAGCAGCTCGGCTAGCGGGGTAACTGGGGCCAACGTCCTGACTTTC.

The genes are TRBV29-1 and TRBJ1-1, with D unresolved. The germline V gene has CDR1 SQVTM and CDR2 ANQGSEA. The CDR3 consists of 14 residues. Trimming took 4 bases from V and 0 from J, leaving 12 bases between them. CDR3 bases: TGCAGCGTTGTAGCAGTGACGATGAACACTGAAGCTTTCTTT. It translates to CSVVAVTMNTEAFF.

The gene calls are TRBV7-2 and TRBJ1-5, with a tentative D call TRBD1 (6 bases). In germline, CDR1 is SGHTA, CDR2 FQGNSA. V was clipped by 3 bases and J by 4 bases, with 16 bases between them. CDR3 length: 16 residues. The CDR3 is CASSFRTGHWNQPQHF. DNA for the CDR3: TGTGCCAGCAGCTTCAGAACAGGGCATTGGAATCAGCCCCAGCATTTT.

The V call is TRBV30, the J call TRBJ1-2, with a possible D match to TRBD1 (6 bases). This CDR3 contains 14 residues. Trimming removed 8 bases at V and 3 bases at J, with 19 bases between. The germline V gene encodes CDR1 GTSNPN and CDR2 SVGIG (reference sequence). In DNA form, the CDR3 reads TGTGCCCATAATAATGAGGGGGATCACTATGGCTACACCTTC. It is translated as CAHNNEGDHYGYTF.

The chain uses TRBV29-1 and TRBJ2-7; perhaps TRBD2 as D (6 bases). The length of the CDR3 is 14 residues. Trimming pared 2 bases from V and 2 bases from J, leaving 13 bases between. The germline gives CDR1 SQVTM, CDR2 ANQGSEA. The CDR3 spells CSVESGEKAYEQYF. The CDR3 DNA reads as TGCAGCGTTGAATCGGGGGAGAAGGCCTACGAGCAGTACTTC.

The V call is TRBV30, the J call TRBJ1-4; D may be TRBD1 (5 bases). The V end was cut by 7 bases, the J end by 5 bases, with 14 bases between. CDR1 is GTSNPN and CDR2 is SVGIG in the germline V gene (reference sequence). The CDR3 sequence is 13 residues long. CDR3 in DNA: TGTGCCTCTCCCCAGGAGGGGAATGAAAAACTGTTTTTT. This translates into CASPQEGNEKLFF.

The chain combines TRBV2 with TRBJ1-5; D perhaps matches TRBD1 (6 bases). The CDR3 covers 12 residues. V lost 5 bases and J 4 bases, leaving 6 bases between the germline ends. Germline CDR1 is SNHLY and CDR2 is FYNNEI. In DNA, the CDR3 is TGTGCCAGCAGTACAGGGAATCAGCCCCAGCATTTT. As protein: CASSTGNQPQHF.

This chain uses TRBV5-6 with TRBJ1-2, with TRBD1 as a possible D gene (5 bases). The CDR3 has 15 residues. The germline gives CDR1 SGHDT, CDR2 YYEEEE. V shed 0 bases and J shed 0 bases, with 9 bases lying between them. The CDR3 reads CASSLDDRANYGYTF. For the CDR3, the DNA is TGTGCCAGCAGCTTGGACGACAGAGCTAACTATGGCTACACCTTC.

The J gene is TRBJ2-3, the V gene TRBV5-1, with TRBD1 identical over 7 bases. This CDR3 has 13 amino acids. The V segment lost 0 bases and the J segment 5 bases; nucleotides outside the gene matches: 0. CDR1 and CDR2 from the germline V gene are SGHRS and YFSETQ. The CDR3 here is CASSLDRGDTQYF. The CDR3 DNA reads TGCGCCAGCAGCTTGGACAGGGGAGATACGCAGTATTTT.

The V and J genes are TRBV9 and TRBJ2-3; 7 bases align to TRBD2. CDR1 SGDLS and CDR2 YYNGEE come from the germline V gene. The CDR3 contains 13 residues. V trimming: 5 bases; J trimming: 4 bases; junction bases outside the gene matches: 4. The CDR3 DNA reads TGTGCCAGCAGACGAACTAGCGCAGATACGCAGTATTTT. As protein: CASRRTSADTQYF.

This chain connects TRBV30 to TRBJ1-3; D is uncertain. The ends were cut back, 2 bases at V and 4 bases at J, with 9 bases in the middle. CDR1 and CDR2 from the germline V gene are GTSNPN and SVGIG (reference sequence). This CDR3 is 13 amino acids long. CDR3 amino acids: CAWSHSGGNTIYF. Written as DNA, the CDR3 is TGTGCCTGGAGTCACAGTGGAGGAAACACCATATATTTT.